This note documents a single TCR beta chain sequence. The antigen is undetermined. The junction departs from the called germline gene at one end, perhaps through a read error. The data stem from a study of cytomegalovirus exposure and HLA in healthy donors. Findings and limits, study-wide: The study flagged fewer than 200 TCR beta chains as cytomegalovirus-associated.

Both 60 Vbeta primers and 13 Jbeta primers went into the PCR. Clones were sequenced by immunoSEQ multiplex PCR, and TCRdb holds only the in-frame ones, with some missing. The data contain roughly 110,000 clones, roughly four fifths of them singletons. The sequence derives from a man aged 50-60 years in good health and CMV-seronegative. The sample was PBMCs.

Here the CDR3 DNA reads TGTGCCAGCAGCTCACCTGGAGACACCATATATTTT. This gives the protein CASSSPGDTIYF. The rearrangement links TRBV5-4 to TRBJ1-3; D is undetermined. Germline CDR1 is SGHNT and CDR2 is YYREEE (reference sequence). This CDR3 has 12 residues.